The TCR beta chain under discussion was sequenced for a study of blood T cell repertoires in COVID-19. As for the study in general: There were acute and convalescent COVID-19 samples, and they came from the United States, Italy and Spain. In each case, the material was cDNA or gDNA derived from T cells, B-cell-depleted T cells, or PBMCs.

Original processing notes: Estimation of nucleated cell counts was performed using reference gene primer amplification. Sequencing used immunoSEQ multiplex PCR; TCRdb keeps in-frame clones, though not all of them. From that table come the V and J calls and clone size; the DNA was used to work out D and trimming. The data contain about 230,000 clones, about nine tenths of them singletons. The CDR3 is 17 amino acids. Trimming cost V 6 bases and J 4 bases, with 21 bases left between them. Germline V gives CDR1 MDHEN, CDR2 SYDVKM. Individuals aged about 18 to 95 years were recruited from approximately 22 US areas. This clone occurred once.

The chain links TRBV28 to TRBJ1-4, with D perhaps matching TRBD1 (6 bases). Sequencing was carried out using PBMCs or T cells enriched from blood (not recorded which). The TCR was taken from a woman younger than 45 with acute COVID-19. The CDR3 nucleotides read TGTGCCAGCAGATTTCAACCGGTATGGACAGTTAATGAAAAACTGTTTTTT. Amino acid sequence: CASRFQPVWTVNEKLFF.